This T cell receptor (beta chain) was sequenced in a study of neurological immune-mediated disorders. A single record per CDR3 protein comes from TCRdb applying MiXCR to the 5' RACE reads. The sample contains 39,000 or so distinct CDR3 sequences, around 5% of which appear only once. By sample fraction, this clonotype is medium-sized. CDR3 length: 12 residues. Germline V CDR1 and CDR2: SGHKS, YYEKEE (reference sequence). The V end was cut by 0 bases, the J end by 14 bases, with 12 bases between. The clonotype originates from a man in his late teens or twenties in good health. Specimen: CD4+ T cells from blood. J is TRBJ2-4 and V is TRBV5-5; tentatively, D is TRBD1 (6 bases). The CDR3 DNA reads as TGTGCCAGCAGCTTGGAGGGGGTTCCGGAGTACTTC. Its protein is CASSLEGVPEYF.